The next 22 T cell receptor beta chains were all read from a single sample in a study of shared clonotypes between healthy human individuals. Sequencing was performed with immunoSEQ multiplex PCR; in TCRdb, only in-frame clones are kept and a portion is missing. Found here are about 1.1 million clones, 70% to 80% of them singletons; the top ten hold more than 0.55%. Input material: memory CD4+ T cells from PBMCs. Subset indicated: CD45RA-negative fraction. These receptors all come from a young man in good health. Some clones in this sample may be carry-over from other donors' samples.

Comments on this clone: This likely came from a read error, as a far larger clone is one base away. The V gene is TRBV10-3, the J gene TRBJ1-4; TRBD1 might be the D (5 bases). The V end lost 4 bases, the J end lost 7 bases, and 10 bases lay between the germline ends. The CDR3 is made up of 13 amino acids. Germline V gene sequence: CDR1 ENHRY, CDR2 SYGVKD. CDR3 sequence (DNA): TGTGCCATCAGTGGAGGGGCGAGTGAAAAACTGTTTTTT. Translated: CAISGGASEKLFF.

The count of this clone is one. This chain connects TRBV28 to TRBJ2-7; TRBD1 agrees at 7 bases. The CDR3 length is 12 residues. After removal of 8 bases from V and 6 bases from J, the junction contained 7 bases not matched to a gene. Germline values: CDR1 MDHEN, CDR2 SYDVKM. The CDR3 loop reads CASFTPGGEQYF. CDR3 nucleotide sequence: TGTGCCAGCTTCACCCCAGGGGGCGAGCAGTACTTC. The full variable domain, its missing parts supplied by reference TRBV28 and TRBJ2-7, is DVKVTQSSRYLVKRTGEKVFLECVQDMDHENMFWYRQDPGLGLRLIYFSYDVKMKEKGDIPEGYSVSREKKERFSLILESASTNQTSMYLCASFTPGGEQYFGPGTRLTVT.

Note on this clone: Other DNA sequences in this sample translate to the same CDR3. Here the CDR3 reads CASSLRVNYGYTF. The CDR3 DNA reads as TGTGCCAGCAGTTTAAGGGTTAACTATGGCTACACCTTC. This chain uses TRBV28 with TRBJ1-2; unclear D gene. V dropped 2 bases and J dropped 1 base, with 5 bases sitting between them. This CDR3 has 13 residues. In germline, CDR1 is MDHEN, CDR2 SYDVKM.

The sample holds a few counts of this clone. The rearrangement links TRBV11-2 to TRBJ1-3; D gene unclear. V gave up 8 bases and J gave up 5 bases, with 16 bases separating them. This CDR3 is 14 amino acids long. Germline lookup yields CDR1 SGHAT and CDR2 FQNNGV. The chain's CDR3 is CASCPGPGRNTIYF. CDR3 in DNA: TGTGCCAGCTGCCCCGGGCCGGGGAGAAACACCATATATTTT.

The rearrangement links TRBV27 to TRBJ2-1; 11 bases are shared with TRBD2. This CDR3 contains 15 residues. Germline V gene sequence: CDR1 MNHEY, CDR2 SMNVEV (reference sequence). The V segment lost 6 bases and the J segment 3 bases; nucleotides outside the gene matches: 4. The CDR3 is CASRRLAGHYNEQFF. The CDR3 DNA is TGTGCCAGCAGGAGACTAGCGGGGCACTACAATGAGCAGTTCTTC.

The rearrangement uses TRBV4-1 and TRBJ2-7, with a possible D match to TRBD2 (5 bases). From germline, CDR1 is MGHRA and CDR2 YSYEKL. The germline V and J ends were trimmed by 4 bases and 5 bases, with 18 bases remaining between them. The CDR3 length is 15 residues. The chain's CDR3 is CASSPRGLGSDEQYF. CDR3 DNA: TGCGCCAGCAGCCCCCGGGGTTTAGGGAGCGACGAGCAGTACTTC.

The CDR3 here is CASSLDEGAHYGYTF. The DNA of the CDR3 is TGCGCCAGCAGCTTGGATGAGGGGGCTCACTATGGCTACACCTTC. This chain uses TRBV5-1 with TRBJ1-2; 7 nucleotides align to TRBD1. CDR1 is SGHRS and CDR2 is YFSETQ in the germline V gene. There are 15 residues in the CDR3. V lost 0 bases to trimming and J lost 3 bases; unmatched junction nucleotides: 5.

This clone showed up many times. The J gene is TRBJ1-5, the V gene TRBV27; D unresolved. This CDR3 has 15 residues. The V gene's germline CDR1 is MNHEY and CDR2 SMNVEV (reference sequence). V was trimmed by 3 bases and J by 6 bases, leaving 15 bases between them. CDR3 DNA: TGTGCCAGCAGTTTGGACGGGTCACCCTTTCAGCCCCAGCATTTT. As protein: CASSLDGSPFQPQHF.

The rearrangement joins TRBV18 to TRBJ1-2, with 7 nucleotides matching TRBD1. This CDR3 is built from 14 residues. V shed 0 bases, J shed 7 bases, and the junction held 5 bases outside the gene matches. CDR1 KGHSH and CDR2 LQKENI come from the germline V gene. The CDR3 loop reads CASSPPPGGLGYTF. The CDR3 nucleotides are TGTGCCAGCTCACCACCCCCAGGGGGTCTTGGCTACACCTTC.

V gene TRBV5-1 combines with J gene TRBJ1-2; possible D gene TRBD1, 5 bases. V lost 7 bases and J lost 3, with 10 bases in between. This CDR3 has 12 amino acids. The V gene's germline CDR1 is SGHRS and CDR2 YFSETQ. CDR3 loop: CASGEGDYGYTF. The CDR3 nucleotides read TGCGCCAGCGGGGAAGGGGACTATGGCTACACCTTC.

This chain's CDR3 is CSALTSRATDTQYF. The CDR3 DNA follows: TGCAGCGCATTGACTAGTCGGGCCACAGATACGCAGTATTTT. The chain carries TRBV29-1 and TRBJ2-3, with D perhaps matching TRBD2 (6 bases). The V and J ends lost 7 bases and 2 bases respectively, with 16 bases between them. This CDR3 spans 14 amino acids. Germline V lookup: CDR1 SQVTM, CDR2 ANQGSEA.

A remark on this clone: Given a much more abundant clone one base away, this may be a read error. The rearrangement links TRBV7-8 to TRBJ1-1; D not certain. The CDR3 length is 12 residues. Per the germline V gene, CDR1 is SGHVS and CDR2 is FQNEAQ. Trimming removed 3 bases from V and 0 bases from J, with 2 bases in between. Here the CDR3 reads CASSFMNTEAFF. The CDR3 DNA reads TGTGCCAGCAGCTTCATGAACACTGAAGCTTTCTTT.

This clone was detected once. The chain carries TRBV30 and TRBJ1-3; the D is unclear. This CDR3 has 19 residues. V lost 1 base and J 2 bases, leaving 24 bases between the germline ends. Germline V lookup: CDR1 GTSNPN, CDR2 SVGIG (reference sequence). CDR3 protein: CAWSGAALSRGNPGNTIYF. The CDR3 DNA follows: TGTGCCTGGAGTGGGGCAGCCCTAAGCCGTGGGAACCCTGGAAACACCATATATTTT.

This rearrangement joins TRBV11-3 to TRBJ2-7, with 7 bases that match TRBD1. CDR3 size: 14 residues. Trimming at V came to 5 bases and at J to 5 bases, leaving 9 bases not matched to a gene. Germline values: CDR1 SGHNT, CDR2 YENEEA. CDR3 protein: CASSARQGHNEQYF. The CDR3 DNA sequence: TGTGCCAGCAGCGCTCGACAGGGTCACAACGAGCAGTACTTC.

The chain combines TRBV29-1 with TRBJ2-3; TRBD2 might be the D (6 bases). Germline assignment: CDR1 SQVTM and CDR2 ANQGSEA. The ends were cut back, 4 bases at V and 6 bases at J, with 17 bases in the middle. The CDR3 runs to 14 residues. The CDR3 nucleotides are TGCAGCGTTGTAGGCGGGATGGTGGGGGATACGCAGTATTTT. Encoded protein: CSVVGGMVGDTQYF.

V usage is TRBV28 and J usage is TRBJ1-1; D is uncertain. V lost 5 bases and J 0 bases, leaving 10 bases between the germline ends. CDR1 and CDR2 (germline): MDHEN, SYDVKM. The CDR3 covers 14 residues. CDR3 region: CASSLQEMNTEAFF. The DNA for the CDR3 is TGTGCCAGCAGTCTTCAGGAGATGAACACTGAAGCTTTCTTT.

The chain combines TRBV27 with TRBJ1-2, with D tentatively TRBD1 (6 bases). The germline V gene encodes CDR1 MNHEY and CDR2 SMNVEV (reference sequence). V gave up 5 bases and J gave up 3 bases, with 16 bases separating them. The CDR3 length is 15 residues. CDR3 coding DNA: TGTGCCAGCAGTCCTCACGTCAGGGGCCACTATGGCTACACCTTC. Amino acid sequence: CASSPHVRGHYGYTF.

This chain uses TRBV30 with TRBJ1-2; 7 bases line up with TRBD1. The J segment lost 4 bases and the V segment lost 3 bases, leaving 11 bases of the junction unmatched. The V gene's germline CDR1 is GTSNPN and CDR2 SVGIG (reference sequence). The CDR3 is 15 amino acids. The CDR3 coding sequence is TGTGCCTGGAGACAAACCGACAGGGTAATCTATGGCTACACCTTC. It codes for CAWRQTDRVIYGYTF.

This clone was observed a single time. The chain couples TRBV28 to TRBJ1-1; 7 bases map to TRBD1. This CDR3 is 20 amino acids long. Germline trimming cut 4 bases from V and 6 bases from J; bases unmatched to any gene: 26. CDR1 is MDHEN and CDR2 is SYDVKM in the germline V gene. CDR3 loop: CASSSGFIGGRGKPTAEAFF. Written as DNA, the CDR3 is TGTGCCAGCAGTTCGGGTTTCATCGGTGGCAGGGGGAAACCAACGGCTGAAGCTTTCTTT. The complete variable domain, with remaining parts taken from reference TRBV28 and TRBJ1-1, reads DVKVTQSSRYLVKRTGEKVFLECVQDMDHENMFWYRQDPGLGLRLIYFSYDVKMKEKGDIPEGYSVSREKKERFSLILESASTNQTSMYLCASSSGFIGGRGKPTAEAFFGQGTRLTVV.

V and J are TRBV27 and TRBJ2-1, with 7 bases lining up with TRBD2. V shed 8 bases, J shed 3 bases, and the junction held 7 bases outside the gene matches. Germline V lookup: CDR1 MNHEY, CDR2 SMNVEV (reference sequence). There are 14 residues in the CDR3. The CDR3 nucleotides read TGTGCCAGCCGCTACGGCGGGAGCTACAATGAGCAGTTCTTC. It is translated as CASRYGGSYNEQFF.

Worth noting for this clone: This may arise from a read error, as a much more abundant clone is one base away. The sample has other DNA sequences that encode this CDR3 too. V gene TRBV19 combines with J gene TRBJ2-2; D is possibly TRBD2 (5 bases). Germline V CDR1 and CDR2: LNHDA, SQIVND (reference sequence). The CDR3 has 13 residues. The CDR3 loop is CASSSQSTGELFF. The CDR3 DNA reads TGTGCCAGTAGTTCGCAGTCCACCGGGGAACTGTTTTTT.

As regards this clone: The germline gene is not matched at one end of the junction; a read error may be the cause. The V and J genes are TRBV29-1 and TRBJ1-2; D ambiguous. This CDR3 contains 12 residues. The germline gives CDR1 SQVTM, CDR2 ANQGSEA. The CDR3 loop reads CRVEDLLSGYTF. The DNA of the CDR3 is TGCAGGGTTGAAGATCTGCTAAGTGGCTACACCTTC.